Listed below are T cell receptor beta chains from one sample, sequenced in a study of control samples from healthy donors and cancer patients. TCRdb's copy holds only in-frame clones and misses some; the assay was immunoSEQ multiplex PCR. The data contain approximately 93,000 clones, roughly nine tenths of them singletons. Material for sequencing was PBMCs. These TCRs come from a woman aged 45-65 years with colorectal cancer. Both conserved end residues are part of each CDR3. Each record gives: V gene, J gene, D gene, clone size, CDR3 DNA, CDR3 protein. The D gene is left open where the match is weak. Not all rows give a size; the values are once, few, many and, for expanded clones, a class.

TRBV28,TRBJ1-6,TRBD1,many,TGTGCCAGCAGTTACGGGGATGGGGACAGCTTTAATTCACCCCTCCACTTT,CASSYGDGDSFNSPLHF
TRBV15,TRBJ2-3,TRBD2,once,TGTGCCACCAGCAGGGCTAGCGGGGGGGACACAGATACGCAGTATTTT,CATSRASGGDTDTQYF
TRBV5-6,TRBJ2-3,TRBD2,NA,TGTGCCAGCAGCTTGGCCTACGGCGGGGGAGGCACAGATACGCAGTATTTT,CASSLAYGGGGTDTQYF
TRBV15,TRBJ2-2,NA,once,TGTGCCACCAGCAGTAGTGAGACCGGGGAGCTGTTTTTT,CATSSSETGELFF
TRBV7-2,TRBJ2-1,NA,NA,TGTGCCAGCAGCCATCGCCGGGGGGCCATAGATGAGCAGTTCTTC,CASSHRRGAIDEQFF
TRBV10-3,TRBJ1-5,TRBD1,NA,TGTGCCAGCCGGGACAGCGATCAGCCCCAGCATTTT,CASRDSDQPQHF
TRBV12-3/TRBV12-4,TRBJ1-2,NA,NA,TGTGCCAGCAGTTTAGGGTTGGGTTTGGTTTACACCTTC,CASSLGLGLVYTF
TRBV5-4,TRBJ1-2,NA,NA,TGTGCCAGCAGCTTAGAAGGGGTCAATGGCTACACCTTC,CASSLEGVNGYTF
TRBV5-6,TRBJ2-5,TRBD1,NA,TGTGCCAGCAGCTCTACCGGGACAGAAGAGACCCAGTACTTC,CASSSTGTEETQYF
TRBV19,TRBJ1-1,NA,once,TGTGCCAGTACGGGGACGGTCATGAACACTGAAGCTTTCTTT,CASTGTVMNTEAFF
TRBV9,TRBJ2-5,TRBD2,once,TGTGCCAGCAGCGTAGAGGGAAGCGGGGGGCTCCAAGAGACCCAGTACTTC,CASSVEGSGGLQETQYF
TRBV19,TRBJ2-2,TRBD1,NA,TGTGCCAGTAGCGTGACAGGGATAGCCGGGGAGCTGTTTTTT,CASSVTGIAGELFF
TRBV7-3,TRBJ1-1,NA,NA,TGTGCCAGCAGCCCACAGGGTTCGATAACTGAAGCTTTCTTT,CASSPQGSITEAFF
TRBV28,TRBJ1-4,NA,NA,TGTGCCAGCAGACCCCACCCTAAGTCAAATGAAAAACTGTTTTTT,CASRPHPKSNEKLFF
TRBV7-8,TRBJ2-5,NA,NA,TGTGCCAGCAGCTATCCCCCGGAGACCCAGTACTTC,CASSYPPETQYF
TRBV15,TRBJ1-2,NA,NA,TGTGCCACCAAGGCAACGGGACGGAACTATGGCTACACCTTC,CATKATGRNYGYTF
TRBV3-1/TRBV3-2,TRBJ2-6,TRBD1,NA,TGTGCCAGCAGCCAATCGGACAGGTACCCTAGGTGGGCCAACGTCCTGACTTTC,CASSQSDRYPRWANVLTF
TRBV9,TRBJ2-1,TRBD2,NA,TGTGCCAGCAGCGTAGTAGGGGCGGGGGGCAATGAGCAGTTCTTC,CASSVVGAGGNEQFF
TRBV27,TRBJ1-2,NA,NA,TGTGCCAGCGGGTTTGGCGTGGACCACATTGATGGCTACACCTTC,CASGFGVDHIDGYTF
TRBV18,TRBJ2-1,NA,NA,TGTGCCAGCTCGCCGCGTGTGGGGGGTGACTACAATGAGCAGTTCTTC,CASSPRVGGDYNEQFF
TRBV2,TRBJ1-4,NA,NA,TGTGCCAGCAGCTCCACGGGGTTGACTAATGAAAAACTGTTTTTT,CASSSTGLTNEKLFF
TRBV30,TRBJ1-1,NA,NA,TGTGCCTGGAGTGCCCCGAACACTGAAGCTTTCTTT,CAWSAPNTEAFF
TRBV3-1/TRBV3-2,TRBJ1-5,NA,NA,TGTGCCAGCAGCCATCAGAATCAGCCCCAGCATTTT,CASSHQNQPQHF
TRBV18,TRBJ1-6,NA,NA,TGTGCCAGCTCTCCCGTCGGAAGGGCCAATAATTCACCCCTCCACTTT,CASSPVGRANNSPLHF
TRBV6-5,TRBJ1-5,TRBD1,NA,TGTGCCAGCAGTCGACAGGGGATTAAACAGCCCCAGCATTTT,CASSRQGIKQPQHF
TRBV2,TRBJ2-2,NA,NA,TGTGCCAGCAGTGAACCCCCAGTGGTCAGGGAGCTGTTTTTT,CASSEPPVVRELFF
TRBV7-2,TRBJ1-1,NA,NA,TGTGCCAGCAGCCGAGAAGGGGTGGCAGCTTTCTTT,CASSREGVAAFF
TRBV27,TRBJ1-5,NA,NA,TGTGCCAGCAGTGAGGGCTATAGCAATCAGCCCCAGCATTTT,CASSEGYSNQPQHF
TRBV19,TRBJ1-5,TRBD1,NA,TGTGCCAGCAGTCGGGGACAGGGGAGTTTGGGCAATCAGCCCCAGCATTTT,CASSRGQGSLGNQPQHF
TRBV6-6,TRBJ2-3,NA,NA,TGTGCCAGCAGTCCTTCCCTAGGGATTTCTAGCACAGATACGCAGTATTTT,CASSPSLGISSTDTQYF
TRBV10-1,TRBJ2-3,NA,NA,TGCGCCAGCAGTGAGTTAGGGACGTCGGGAAGCACAGATACGCAGTATTTT,CASSELGTSGSTDTQYF
TRBV6-5,TRBJ1-1,NA,NA,TGTGCCAGCAGTTACTCAGGGGGGAGCGGGCCTGAAGCTTTCTTT,CASSYSGGSGPEAFF
TRBV6-6,TRBJ1-1,NA,NA,TGTGCCAGCAGTCTTGGACAGAACACTGAAGCTTTCTTT,CASSLGQNTEAFF
TRBV28,TRBJ1-6,NA,few,TGTGCCAGCAGAGCGACCACCGGGACAACTTTTCCGGGATCACCCCTCCACTTT,CASRATTGTTFPGSPLHF
TRBV9,TRBJ2-2,NA,NA,TGTGCCAGCAGCGTAGAGGAGGGGACAGTTGGGACCGGGGAGCTGTTTTTT,CASSVEEGTVGTGELFF
TRBV28,TRBJ2-1,TRBD2,once,TGTGCCAGCAAGTTCGGGGGGAGCTCCTACAATGAGCAGTTCTTC,CASKFGGSSYNEQFF
TRBV5-6,TRBJ2-1,NA,NA,TGTGCCAGCAGCGCTGGGACAAATCTCGACAATGAGCAGTTCTTC,CASSAGTNLDNEQFF
TRBV10-2,TRBJ1-4,NA,NA,TGCGCCAGCAGGATGCGCGATGAAAAACTGTTTTTT,CASRMRDEKLFF
TRBV27,TRBJ1-2,NA,NA,TGTGCCAGCAGGGACTCTACTAACTATGGCTACACCTTC,CASRDSTNYGYTF
TRBV5-1,TRBJ1-5,TRBD1,NA,TGCGCCAGCAGGGGACAGGGGGCCGAAAATCAGCCCCAGCATTTT,CASRGQGAENQPQHF
TRBV9,TRBJ2-5,NA,once,TGTGCCAGCAGCGCTCTTCTCGGGGCCGCTGAGACCCAGTACTTC,CASSALLGAAETQYF
TRBV5-1,TRBJ1-6,NA,NA,TGCGCCAGCAGCGCCTCGGGCGTCTCCTATAATTCACCCCTCCACTTT,CASSASGVSYNSPLHF
TRBV11-1,TRBJ1-3,TRBD1,NA,TGTGCCAGCAGCGGGGGGACAGCGAAATCTGGAAACACCATATATTTT,CASSGGTAKSGNTIYF
TRBV10-3,TRBJ2-3,TRBD1,NA,TGTGCCATGGCGGGACAGGGGACAGATACGCAGTATTTT,CAMAGQGTDTQYF
TRBV7-2,TRBJ2-4,TRBD2,NA,TGTGCCAGCAGCACAGCGGGGGCCAAAAACATTCAGTACTTC,CASSTAGAKNIQYF
TRBV6-5,TRBJ1-1,TRBD1,NA,TGTGCCAGCAGCAGACAGGGAGGGAACACTGAAGCTTTCTTT,CASSRQGGNTEAFF
TRBV12-3/TRBV12-4,TRBJ2-3,NA,NA,TGTGCCAGCGGTACGAGTGGCGGCGATACGCAGTATTTT,CASGTSGGDTQYF
TRBV19,TRBJ1-5,TRBD1,NA,TGTGCCAGTACTCCAGACAGGGGAGGCAATCAGCCCCAGCATTTT,CASTPDRGGNQPQHF
TRBV4-3,TRBJ2-1,NA,NA,TGCGCCAGCAGCCATCTTTTCGGAGGGAACAATGAGCAGTTCTTC,CASSHLFGGNNEQFF
TRBV6-2/TRBV6-3,TRBJ2-6,NA,NA,TGTGCCAGCAGTTACGTGGCCTCTGGGGCCAACGTCCTGACTTTC,CASSYVASGANVLTF
TRBV27,TRBJ2-1,TRBD2,NA,TGTGCCAGCAGTTTATTTGCGGGGGGGGCATCTAATGAGCAGTTCTTC,CASSLFAGGASNEQFF
TRBV15,TRBJ1-3,TRBD1,NA,TGTGCCACCAGCAGAAAGACAGGGGGCTTACTGGGAAACACCATATATTTT,CATSRKTGGLLGNTIYF
TRBV2,TRBJ2-5,NA,NA,TGTGCCAGCAGTGCAATGGGAATTGGGAACCAAGAGACCCAGTACTTC,CASSAMGIGNQETQYF
TRBV12-5,TRBJ1-6,NA,NA,TGTGCTAGTGGTTTGTTGTCCCCTTATATTGGGGAATCCTATAATTCACCCCTCCACTTT,CASGLLSPYIGESYNSPLHF